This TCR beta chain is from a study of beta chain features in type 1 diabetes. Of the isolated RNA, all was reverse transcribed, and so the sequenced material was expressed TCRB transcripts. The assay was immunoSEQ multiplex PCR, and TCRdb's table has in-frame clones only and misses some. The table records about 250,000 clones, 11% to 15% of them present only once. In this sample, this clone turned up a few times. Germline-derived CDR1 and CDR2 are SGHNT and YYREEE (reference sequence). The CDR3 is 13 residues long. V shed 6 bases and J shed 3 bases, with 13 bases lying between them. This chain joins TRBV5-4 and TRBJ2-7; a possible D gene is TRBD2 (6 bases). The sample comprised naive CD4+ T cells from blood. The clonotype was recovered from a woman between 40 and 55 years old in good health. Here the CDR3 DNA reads TGTGCCAGCACCCTTCAGGGAGGCTACGAGCAGTACTTC. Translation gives CASTLQGGYEQYF. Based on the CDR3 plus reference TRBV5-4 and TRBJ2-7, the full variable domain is ETGVTQSPTHLIKTRGQQVTLRCSSQSGHNTVSWYQQALGQGPQFIFQYYREEENGRGNFPPRFSGLQFPNYSSELNVNALELDDSALYLCASTLQGGYEQYFGPGTRLTVT.